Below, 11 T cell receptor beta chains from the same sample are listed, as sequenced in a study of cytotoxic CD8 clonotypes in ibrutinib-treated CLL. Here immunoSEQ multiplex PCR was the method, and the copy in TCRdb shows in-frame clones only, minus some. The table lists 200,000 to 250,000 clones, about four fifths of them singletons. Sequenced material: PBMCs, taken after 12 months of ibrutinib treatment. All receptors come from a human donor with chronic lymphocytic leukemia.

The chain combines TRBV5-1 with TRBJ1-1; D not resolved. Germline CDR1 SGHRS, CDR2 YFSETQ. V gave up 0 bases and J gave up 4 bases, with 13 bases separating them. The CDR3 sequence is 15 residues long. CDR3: CASSLGARRITEAFF. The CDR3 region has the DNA TGCGCCAGCAGCTTGGGGGCAAGAAGAATCACTGAAGCTTTCTTT.

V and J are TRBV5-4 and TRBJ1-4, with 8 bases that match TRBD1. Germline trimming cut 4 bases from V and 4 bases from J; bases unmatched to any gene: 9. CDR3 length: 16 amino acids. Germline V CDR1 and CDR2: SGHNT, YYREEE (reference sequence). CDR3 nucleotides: TGTGCCAGCAGCGGAATAGGACAGGGTGATAATGAAAAACTGTTTTTT. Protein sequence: CASSGIGQGDNEKLFF.

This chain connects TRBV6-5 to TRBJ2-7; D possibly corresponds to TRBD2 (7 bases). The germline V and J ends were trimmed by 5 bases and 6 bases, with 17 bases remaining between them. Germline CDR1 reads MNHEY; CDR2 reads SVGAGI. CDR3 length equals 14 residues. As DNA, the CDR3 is TGTGCCAGCAGTAAGGGGGGGACTGGGGGCGAGCAGTACTTC. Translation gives CASSKGGTGGEQYF.

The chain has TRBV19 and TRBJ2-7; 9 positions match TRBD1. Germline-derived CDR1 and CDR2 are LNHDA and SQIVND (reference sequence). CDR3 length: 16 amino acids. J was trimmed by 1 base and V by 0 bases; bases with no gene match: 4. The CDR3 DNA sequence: TGTGCCAGTAGTATAGACGGACAGGGGATTTCCTACGAGCAGTACTTC. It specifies CASSIDGQGISYEQYF.

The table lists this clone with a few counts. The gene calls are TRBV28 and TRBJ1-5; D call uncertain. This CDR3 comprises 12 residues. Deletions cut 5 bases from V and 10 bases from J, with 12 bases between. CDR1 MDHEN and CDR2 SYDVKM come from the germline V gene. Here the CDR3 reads CASSTQRGPQHF. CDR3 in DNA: TGTGCCAGCAGTACCCAGAGAGGACCCCAGCATTTT.

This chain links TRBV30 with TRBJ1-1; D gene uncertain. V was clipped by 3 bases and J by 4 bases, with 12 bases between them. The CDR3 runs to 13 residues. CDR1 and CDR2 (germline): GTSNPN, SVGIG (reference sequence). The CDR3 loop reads CAWRRLDVTEAFF. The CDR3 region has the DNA TGTGCCTGGAGAAGACTTGATGTCACTGAAGCTTTCTTT.

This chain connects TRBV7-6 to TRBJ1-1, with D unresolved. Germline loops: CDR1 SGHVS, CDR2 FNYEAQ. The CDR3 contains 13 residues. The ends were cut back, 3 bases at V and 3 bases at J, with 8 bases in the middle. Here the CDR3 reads CASSLDGDTEAFF. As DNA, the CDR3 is TGTGCCAGCAGCTTGGACGGGGACACTGAAGCTTTCTTT.

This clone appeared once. CDR3 sequence (DNA): TGCGCCAGCGCTCAGGGGTGGCGTGCCACTGAAGCTTTCTTT. Translation: CASAQGWRATEAFF. The gene calls are TRBV5-1 and TRBJ1-1; TRBD1 is a possible D gene (6 bases). This CDR3 is built from 14 residues. In germline, CDR1 is SGHRS, CDR2 YFSETQ. Trimming stripped 7 bases from V and 4 bases from J, with 17 bases between. Full variable domain (missing parts from reference TRBV5-1 and TRBJ1-1): KAGVTQTPRYLIKTRGQQVTLSCSPISGHRSVSWYQQTPGQGLQFLFEYFSETQRNKGNFPGRFSGRQFSNSRSEMNVSTLELGDSALYLCASAQGWRATEAFFGQGTRLTVV.

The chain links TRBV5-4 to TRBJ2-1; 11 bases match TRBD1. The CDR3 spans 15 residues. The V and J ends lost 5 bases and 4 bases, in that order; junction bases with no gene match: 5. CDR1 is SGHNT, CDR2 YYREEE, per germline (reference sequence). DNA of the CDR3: TGTGCCAGCAGTTCCCGGGACAGGGGGTACAATGAGCAGTTCTTC. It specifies CASSSRDRGYNEQFF.

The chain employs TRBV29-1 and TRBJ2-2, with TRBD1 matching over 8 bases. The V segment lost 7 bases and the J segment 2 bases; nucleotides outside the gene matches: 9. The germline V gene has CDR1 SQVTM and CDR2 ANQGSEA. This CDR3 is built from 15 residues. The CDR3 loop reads CSAHPDRANTGELFF. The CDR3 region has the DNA TGCAGCGCCCACCCGGACAGGGCCAACACCGGGGAGCTGTTTTTT.

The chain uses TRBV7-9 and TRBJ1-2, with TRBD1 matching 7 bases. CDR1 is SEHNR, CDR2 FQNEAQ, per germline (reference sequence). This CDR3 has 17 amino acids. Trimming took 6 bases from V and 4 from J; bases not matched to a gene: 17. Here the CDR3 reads CASSRGGRQAALYGYTF. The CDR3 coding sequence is TGTGCCAGCAGTAGAGGGGGCAGGCAAGCGGCACTCTATGGCTACACCTTC. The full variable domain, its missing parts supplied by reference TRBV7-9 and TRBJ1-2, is DTGVSQNPRHKITKRGQNVTFRCDPISEHNRLYWYRQTLGQGPEFLTYFQNEAQLEKSRLLSDRFSAERPKGSFSTLEIQRTEQGDSAMYLCASSRGGRQAALYGYTFGSGTRLTVV.